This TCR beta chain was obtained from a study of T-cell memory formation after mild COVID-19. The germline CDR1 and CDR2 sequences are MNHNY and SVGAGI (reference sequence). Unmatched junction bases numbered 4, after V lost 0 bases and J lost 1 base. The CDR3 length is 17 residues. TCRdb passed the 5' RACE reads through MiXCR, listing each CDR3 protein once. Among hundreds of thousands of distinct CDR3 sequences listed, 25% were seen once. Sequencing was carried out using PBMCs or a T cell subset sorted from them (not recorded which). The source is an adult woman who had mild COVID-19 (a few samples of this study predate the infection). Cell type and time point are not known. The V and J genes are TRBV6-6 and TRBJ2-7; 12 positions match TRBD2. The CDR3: CASSYSTGTSGSYEQYF. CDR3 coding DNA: TGTGCCAGCAGTTACTCGACCGGGACTAGCGGGTCCTACGAGCAGTACTTC.